The T cell receptor beta chain described here comes from a study of blood T cell repertoires in COVID-19. The wider study: T cells, B-cell-depleted T cells, or PBMCs supplied cDNA or gDNA.

This CDR3 has 14 amino acids. Trimming took 0 bases from V and 3 from J, leaving 9 bases between them. The germline gives CDR1 MNHNY, CDR2 SVGAGI (reference sequence). As processed by the authors: Estimation of nucleated cell counts relied on the amplification of reference gene primers. Assay used: immunoSEQ multiplex PCR; TCRdb lists only in-frame clones, some missing. V and J calls plus clone size are reproduced from that table; the DNA served to infer D and trimming. The table shows about 73,000 clones, with 65% to 85% occurring only once. This clonotype was sampled from a woman between 55 and 75 years old with acute or convalescent COVID-19. The chain joins TRBV6-6 to TRBJ2-7, with TRBD2 as a possible D gene (5 bases). The specimen sequenced was peripheral blood. The chain's CDR3 is CASSYSSGIYEQYF. CDR3 DNA sequence: TGTGCCAGCAGTTACTCGTCCGGGATCTACGAGCAGTACTTC.